This TCR beta chain was sequenced in a study of tumor-infiltrating lymphocytes in localized non-small cell lung cancer. Across the study: Some samples were collected after neoadjuvant chemotherapy; smokers, never-smokers and several histologies were included.

Study-level findings and limits: Compared with uninvolved lung, tumors showed higher T cell infiltration by TCRbeta sequencing.

The germline CDR1 and CDR2 sequences are SGHDT and YYEEEE. The CDR3 is 14 amino acids. J lost 8 bases, V lost 5 bases, and 8 bases had no gene match. This clone was detected a few times. As yet, its antigen is unknown. Sequenced by immunoSEQ multiplex PCR; TCRdb stores in-frame clones only, minus some. This table holds about 2,300 clones, about 51% found once. The sample consisted of uninvolved lung tissue not adjacent to the tumor. This chain connects TRBV5-6 to TRBJ1-2, with TRBD1 matching over 11 bases. This receptor was taken from a human donor with non-small cell lung cancer. Some clones in this sample may be carry-over from other donors' samples. CDR3: CASSGQGAGIGYTF. For the CDR3, the DNA is TGTGCCAGCAGTGGACAGGGGGCGGGTATAGGCTACACCTTC.